Below are 31 T cell receptor beta chains sequenced from a single sample in a study of blood T cell repertoires in COVID-19 (dated by TCRdb to the early 2020s). Library generation was performed with the immunoSEQ multiplex PCR assay. TCRdb holds this immuneACCESS table with in-frame rearrangements only. Some clones are missing; in checked studies, unresolved V genes explain under half, and the rest has no known cause. For this sample there are about 220,000 clones; approximately 90% appear just once. The top ten constitute around 2.6% of the sample. Sequenced material: PBMCs or T cells enriched from blood (not recorded which). The receptors here all came from a woman aged 25-40 years with acute COVID-19.

This clone has a handful of counts. This chain connects TRBV18 to TRBJ2-7, with D possibly matching TRBD2 (6 bases). Germline values: CDR1 KGHSH, CDR2 LQKENI. V gave up 3 bases and J gave up 5 bases, with 17 bases separating them. This CDR3 comprises 15 residues. This CDR3 is CASSPGLAGSNEQYF. CDR3 in DNA: TGTGCCAGCTCACCCGGTCTGGCGGGGTCTAACGAGCAGTACTTC.

The gene calls are TRBV7-9 and TRBJ1-1; 8 bases are a match to TRBD1. Unmatched junction bases numbered 7, after V lost 5 bases and J lost 2 bases. CDR1 SEHNR and CDR2 FQNEAQ come from the germline V gene (reference sequence). There are 15 residues in the CDR3. For the CDR3, the DNA is TGTGCCAGCAGCGCATCCGGGACAGGAAACACTGAAGCTTTCTTT. This gives the protein CASSASGTGNTEAFF.

This chain joins TRBV7-2 and TRBJ1-5; D ambiguous. CDR1 is SGHTA and CDR2 is FQGNSA in the germline V gene. V was trimmed by 2 bases and J by 5 bases, leaving 7 bases between them. CDR3 length: 13 amino acids. The CDR3: CASSLSGHQPQHF. The CDR3 nucleotides read TGTGCCAGCAGCTTAAGCGGACATCAGCCCCAGCATTTT. The full variable domain, completed using reference TRBV7-2 and TRBJ1-5, is GAGVSQSPSNKVTEKGKDVELRCDPISGHTALYWYRQSLGQGLEFLIYFQGNSAPDKSGLPSDRFSAERTGGSVSTLTIQRTQQEDSAVYLCASSLSGHQPQHFGDGTRLSIL.

The rearrangement links TRBV10-3 to TRBJ1-6; D may be TRBD1 (5 bases). V was shortened by 6 bases and J by 0 bases, with 12 bases between the two germline ends. The CDR3 length is 16 residues. Germline CDR1 and CDR2: ENHRY and SYGVKD. CDR3 sequence reads: CAIRTTDGSYNSPLHF. Written as DNA, the CDR3 is TGTGCCATCAGGACGACAGACGGCTCCTATAATTCACCCCTCCACTTT.

The chain employs TRBV5-1 and TRBJ2-3; 7 nucleotides line up with TRBD2. Germline V gives CDR1 SGHRS, CDR2 YFSETQ. The CDR3 runs 15 residues. J lost 1 base, V lost 7 bases, and 9 bases had no gene match. CDR3 DNA sequence: TGCGCCAGCGCCCCGGCTAGCGGACGCACAGATACGCAGTATTTT. Its protein product is CASAPASGRTDTQYF.

J is TRBJ2-2 and V is TRBV27, with 8 bases matching TRBD2. Germline CDR1 reads MNHEY; CDR2 reads SMNVEV (reference sequence). CDR3 size: 18 residues. Unmatched junction bases numbered 17, after V lost 7 bases and J lost 4 bases. For the CDR3, the DNA is TGTGCCAGCACCCATATCCAGGGGACTAGGGCGGGCACCGGGGAGCTGTTTTTT. Residues: CASTHIQGTRAGTGELFF.

This chain connects TRBV2 to TRBJ1-2, with 7 bases that match TRBD1. The germline V gene has CDR1 SNHLY and CDR2 FYNNEI. The CDR3 covers 13 residues. V trimming: 9 bases; J trimming: 6 bases; junction bases outside the gene matches: 10. The CDR3 DNA reads as TGTGCCAGACGTCTGACAGGGATAGATGGCTACACCTTC. Translating it yields CARRLTGIDGYTF.

This clone was counted once. CDR3 amino acids: CSVMGGPGLGSYEQYF. The CDR3 nucleotides are TGCAGCGTTATGGGGGGTCCCGGACTAGGGTCCTACGAGCAGTACTTC. The chain uses TRBV29-1 and TRBJ2-7, with 7 bases that match TRBD2. This CDR3 is built from 16 residues. Germline values: CDR1 SQVTM, CDR2 ANQGSEA. V dropped 5 bases and J dropped 1; count of bases not matched to a gene: 14.

The chain recombines TRBV7-2 with TRBJ1-2; tentatively, D is TRBD1 (5 bases). The V gene's germline CDR1 is SGHTA and CDR2 FQGNSA. This CDR3 comprises 13 residues. V dropped 3 bases and J dropped 5 bases, with 10 bases sitting between them. The CDR3 region has the DNA TGTGCCAGCAGCTTCAGGGTTTTTTATGGCTACACCTTC. It is translated as CASSFRVFYGYTF. Using reference TRBV7-2 and TRBJ1-2 for the parts outside the CDR3, the full variable domain is GAGVSQSPSNKVTEKGKDVELRCDPISGHTALYWYRQSLGQGLEFLIYFQGNSAPDKSGLPSDRFSAERTGGSVSTLTIQRTQQEDSAVYLCASSFRVFYGYTFGSGTRLTVV.

The V and J genes are TRBV7-9 and TRBJ1-1; no firm D call. Per the germline V gene, CDR1 is SEHNR and CDR2 is FQNEAQ (reference sequence). This CDR3 has 14 amino acids. Trimming removed 5 bases from V and 1 base from J, with 11 bases in between. The CDR3 DNA is TGTGCCAGCAGCCCGCAGGTGAGGAACACTGAAGCTTTCTTT. This encodes CASSPQVRNTEAFF.

The chain uses TRBV5-4 and TRBJ2-3; 11 bases are a match to TRBD2. The trim removed 1 base at V and 3 bases at J, leaving 4 bases unmatched. Germline V lookup: CDR1 SGHNT, CDR2 YYREEE (reference sequence). CDR3 size: 16 residues. CDR3 amino acids: CASSLTSGGGTDTQYF. DNA for the CDR3: TGTGCCAGCAGCTTGACTAGCGGGGGAGGGACAGATACGCAGTATTTT. Drawing the rest from reference TRBV5-4 and TRBJ2-3, the complete variable domain is ETGVTQSPTHLIKTRGQQVTLRCSSQSGHNTVSWYQQALGQGPQFIFQYYREEENGRGNFPPRFSGLQFPNYSSELNVNALELDDSALYLCASSLTSGGGTDTQYFGPGTRLTVL.

The chain is built from TRBV6-6 and TRBJ1-6, with D perhaps TRBD1 (5 bases). This CDR3 has 14 amino acids. Germline V gene sequence: CDR1 MNHNY, CDR2 SVGAGI (reference sequence). V lost 6 bases, J lost 10 bases, and 16 bases lay in between. The CDR3 DNA reads TGTGCCAGCAGCCCCGGCAGGGAAGGGTCACCCCTCCACTTT. Protein product: CASSPGREGSPLHF.

The chain uses TRBV5-1 and TRBJ2-1; 9 nucleotides line up with TRBD1. This CDR3 has 14 amino acids. Trimming cost V 5 bases and J 8 bases; bases outside gene matches: 8. In germline, CDR1 is SGHRS, CDR2 YFSETQ. The CDR3 bases are TGCGCCAGCAGGCACACAGGGGGCGCTTATGAGCAGTTCTTC. It is translated as CASRHTGGAYEQFF.

The rearrangement joins TRBV19 to TRBJ1-2, with D perhaps matching TRBD1 (5 bases). Trimming removed 6 bases from V and 3 bases from J, with 17 bases in between. CDR1 and CDR2 from the germline V gene are LNHDA and SQIVND (reference sequence). The CDR3 spans 15 residues. CDR3 sequence reads: CASRLFYRDYYGYTF. Here the CDR3 DNA reads TGTGCCAGTAGGCTGTTCTATAGGGACTACTATGGCTACACCTTC.

The CDR3 sequence is CASNNRASTDTQYF. The CDR3 DNA follows: TGTGCCAGCAATAACAGGGCTAGCACAGATACGCAGTATTTT. The chain links TRBV11-2 to TRBJ2-3; weak D call: TRBD1 (6 bases). Per the germline V gene, CDR1 is SGHAT and CDR2 is FQNNGV. The CDR3 length is 14 residues. V lost 7 bases and J lost 0, with 11 bases in between.

This clone turned up a few times. V usage is TRBV7-2 and J usage is TRBJ2-7; no reliable D call. The CDR3 is made up of 13 amino acids. The ends were cut back, 1 base at V and 1 base at J, with 5 bases in the middle. Germline lookup yields CDR1 SGHTA and CDR2 FQGNSA. The CDR3 DNA reads as TGTGCCAGCAGCTTAGGTGTATCCTACGAGCAGTACTTC. This sequence encodes CASSLGVSYEQYF.

V is TRBV19 and J is TRBJ2-5; 7 bases fit TRBD1. The J segment lost 2 bases and the V segment lost 4 bases, leaving 4 bases of the junction unmatched. The CDR3 totals 14 residues. The germline V gene encodes CDR1 LNHDA and CDR2 SQIVND (reference sequence). CDR3: CASSTWDSQETQYF. Written as DNA, the CDR3 is TGTGCCAGTAGTACTTGGGACAGTCAAGAGACCCAGTACTTC.

V usage is TRBV5-4 and J usage is TRBJ2-3, with a possible D match to TRBD1 (6 bases). Germline V lookup: CDR1 SGHNT, CDR2 YYREEE (reference sequence). V was shortened by 4 bases and J by 0 bases, with 12 bases between the two germline ends. The CDR3 totals 15 residues. The chain's CDR3 is CASSKQGRSTDTQYF. CDR3 bases: TGTGCCAGCAGCAAACAGGGTCGGAGCACAGATACGCAGTATTTT.

The genes are TRBV20-1 and TRBJ1-1, with D maybe TRBD1 (6 bases). The ends were cut back, 3 bases at V and 0 bases at J, with 11 bases in the middle. CDR1 and CDR2 from the germline V gene are DFQATT and SNEGSKA (reference sequence). This CDR3 has 14 residues. The DNA of the CDR3 is TGCAGTGCTAGTGGGGGGGGCATGAACACTGAAGCTTTCTTT. It encodes CSASGGGMNTEAFF.

The V and J genes are TRBV12-3 or TRBV12-4 and TRBJ1-1, with a weak D call TRBD1 (5 bases). The CDR3 spans 13 residues. The ends were cut back, 3 bases at V and 4 bases at J, with 9 bases in the middle. CDR3 amino acids: CASSLRRVTEAFF. CDR3 in DNA: TGTGCCAGCAGTTTGCGCAGGGTCACTGAAGCTTTCTTT.

In its sample, this clone was seen once. The chain's CDR3 is CASRDRTYEQYF. The DNA for the CDR3 is TGCGCCAGCAGGGACAGAACCTACGAGCAGTACTTC. The chain combines TRBV5-1 with TRBJ2-7, with D tentatively TRBD1 (6 bases). The V and J ends lost 5 bases and 2 bases respectively, with 8 bases between them. CDR3 length: 12 amino acids. From germline, CDR1 is SGHRS and CDR2 YFSETQ. Drawing the rest from reference TRBV5-1 and TRBJ2-7, the complete variable domain is KAGVTQTPRYLIKTRGQQVTLSCSPISGHRSVSWYQQTPGQGLQFLFEYFSETQRNKGNFPGRFSGRQFSNSRSEMNVSTLELGDSALYLCASRDRTYEQYFGPGTRLTVT.

This clone was recorded a few times. This chain joins TRBV3-1 (or the pseudogene TRBV3-2) and TRBJ1-3; no reliable D call. Germline CDR1 LGHDT, CDR2 YNNKEL (reference sequence). This CDR3 spans 17 amino acids. Trimming pared 1 base from V and 0 bases from J, leaving 13 bases between. The CDR3 DNA follows: TGTGCCAGCAGCCAAGGTGCCGGGTTTCTCTCTGGAAACACCATATATTTT. As protein: CASSQGAGFLSGNTIYF.

V usage is TRBV2 and J usage is TRBJ2-3; D is uncertain. Germline CDR1 SNHLY, CDR2 FYNNEI. Trimming took off 1 base at V and 15 bases at J, with 20 bases between the two ends. The CDR3 is 14 residues long. The CDR3 loop is CASSEGLDWLPSYF. DNA of the CDR3: TGTGCCAGCAGTGAAGGGTTAGACTGGTTGCCGAGTTATTTT.

The rearrangement uses TRBV19 and TRBJ2-1, with 13 bases that match TRBD2. CDR1 is LNHDA, CDR2 SQIVND, per germline (reference sequence). V lost 7 bases, J lost 5 bases, and 14 bases stayed unmatched. This CDR3 spans 18 amino acids. The CDR3 DNA reads as TGTGCCAGTATATCCAGTGGGACTAGCGGGGAAGGCGACAATGAGCAGTTCTTC. This codes for CASISSGTSGEGDNEQFF.

The chain carries TRBV14 and TRBJ1-2; no clear D gene. Trimming removed 4 bases at V and 8 bases at J, with 14 bases between. CDR1 and CDR2 from the germline V gene are SGHDN and FVKESK. The CDR3 covers 13 residues. This chain's CDR3 is CASSLGGVGGYTF. CDR3 DNA sequence: TGTGCCAGCAGCCTGGGAGGAGTCGGGGGCTACACCTTC. Complete variable domain (other parts from reference TRBV14 and TRBJ1-2): EAGVTQFPSHSVIEKGQTVTLRCDPISGHDNLYWYRRVMGKEIKFLLHFVKESKQDESGMPNNRFLAERTGGTYSTLKVQPAELEDSGVYFCASSLGGVGGYTFGSGTRLTVV.

The rearrangement links TRBV6-5 to TRBJ1-1; D is unresolved. The germline gives CDR1 MNHEY, CDR2 SVGAGI. The CDR3 extends over 14 amino acids. The ends were cut back, 7 bases at V and 0 bases at J, with 12 bases in the middle. The CDR3 spells CASTPGIMNTEAFF. In nucleotides, the CDR3 is TGTGCCAGCACCCCGGGAATCATGAACACTGAAGCTTTCTTT.

The genes are TRBV7-9 and TRBJ1-1, with a tentative D call TRBD1 (5 bases). V was pared by 3 bases and J by 6 bases, with 17 bases between. Germline lookup yields CDR1 SEHNR and CDR2 FQNEAQ (reference sequence). The CDR3 totals 15 residues. CDR3 sequence reads: CASSFSGGYLPEAFF. CDR3 DNA: TGTGCCAGCAGCTTTTCCGGGGGTTACCTCCCTGAAGCTTTCTTT.

This clone was recorded only once. The rearrangement joins TRBV7-6 to TRBJ1-3; the match to TRBD1 covers 7 bases. Germline CDR1 SGHVS, CDR2 FNYEAQ. The CDR3 sequence is 15 residues long. J lost 0 bases, V lost 5 bases, and 4 bases had no gene match. CDR3 sequence reads: CASSPGGSSGNTIYF. Here the CDR3 DNA reads TGTGCCAGCAGCCCAGGGGGAAGCTCTGGAAACACCATATATTTT.

This clone was picked up one time. The V gene is TRBV29-1, the J gene TRBJ1-2; 9 bases are a match to TRBD1. The CDR3 extends over 13 amino acids. V was clipped by 4 bases and J by 4 bases; unmatched bases: 4. Per germline, CDR1 SQVTM and CDR2 ANQGSEA. CDR3 sequence reads: CSVGLDRGYGYTF. In DNA, the CDR3 is TGCAGCGTTGGCTTGGACAGGGGCTATGGCTACACCTTC.

V is TRBV7-9 and J is TRBJ2-3, with TRBD2 identical over 12 bases. The CDR3 is 16 amino acids. V dropped 5 bases and J dropped 5; count of bases not matched to a gene: 8. Per germline, CDR1 SEHNR and CDR2 FQNEAQ (reference sequence). CDR3 loop: CASSPRLAGDIDTQYF. The CDR3 region has the DNA TGTGCCAGCAGCCCCAGACTAGCGGGGGATATAGATACGCAGTATTTT.

This chain connects TRBV6-5 to TRBJ1-1; 9 bases match TRBD1. This CDR3 is built from 14 residues. The V and J ends lost 5 bases and 11 bases, in that order; junction bases with no gene match: 12. The germline gives CDR1 MNHEY, CDR2 SVGAGI. DNA for the CDR3: TGTGCCAGCAGTCGTTCTCGGACAGGGGAGGGGGCTTTCTTT. This gives the protein CASSRSRTGEGAFF.